This record covers a single T cell receptor beta chain. Its target is unknown. The assay looked at 99,000 or so TCR templates in each sample. Clones were read by immunoSEQ multiplex PCR, and TCRdb kept only the in-frame ones, dropping some. The table records over 100,000 clones, 92% of them present only once. The CDR3 runs 16 residues. Between the trimmed V and J ends, which lost 7 bases and 8 bases, there was a span of 26 bases. CDR1 and CDR2 (germline): LNHDA, SQIVND (reference sequence). This specimen belongs to a study of siplizumab effects on memory and regulatory T cells. Notes on the study in general: Alloreactive clones mapping to unstimulated subsets formed only a minor fraction. Naive T cells looked more diverse than memory cells and looked like major alloresponse contributors. Fewer alloreactive sequences mapped to unstimulated CD4+ memory cells under siplizumab.

This TCR came from a human donor in good health. The sequenced material came from Tregs sorted from blood. This sequence joins TRBV19 and TRBJ1-2, with D possibly matching TRBD1 (6 bases). CDR3 region: CASTRVGYRETRGYTF. CDR3 DNA sequence: TGTGCCAGTACCCGGGTAGGGTACAGGGAAACAAGAGGCTACACCTTC.